This T cell receptor (beta chain) was retrieved from a study of blood T cell repertoires in COVID-19 (dated by TCRdb to about 2020). General notes on the study: The collaborator samples originated in the United States, Italy and Spain and spanned the acute and convalescent phases of COVID-19. Subjects who had been exposed to COVID-19, were actively infected with it, or had recovered from it provided the deeply sampled blood TCRbeta repertoires that made up the dataset. Where HLA class I and class II types were available, the types were taken from metadata supplied by the sample provider, not from assay-based typing. The sample metadata nearly always contained a de-identified subject ID, COVID-19 status, age in years and sex. Samples were obtained from the ongoing ImmuneRACE study (first 160 participants) and from over a thousand subjects provided by 6 global collaborators. The prospective study material was composed of cDNA or gDNA derived from T cells, B-cell-depleted T cells, or PBMCs. The repertoires were made available in a free public database intended to serve as a resource for research on the immune response to SARS-CoV-2.

TCRbeta CDR3 regions were amplified from genomic DNA using the immunoSEQ Assay, a bias-controlled multiplex PCR. In the original analysis: The number of nucleated cells in each sample was estimated by amplification of reference gene primers within the assay. To quantify the absolute abundance of each unique TCRbeta CDR3 rearrangement, sequence reads were collapsed and filtered. For each sample, productive Simpson clonality was calculated as the square root of Simpson's diversity index across productive rearrangements. Here the immuneACCESS table is served through TCRdb, limited to in-frame sequences with V and J called. Missing clones are a known gap in these copies; in checked studies unresolved V genes cover under half, and the rest lacks a known reason. V and J calls and clone size follow that table, whereas D and trimming were derived from the DNA. Within this sample are 90,000 to 95,000 clones, with roughly 88% of them counted one time only. Clones ranked in the top ten supply about 7.6% of the sample.

About this clone: Its antigen is not yet known. No much larger clonotype is one base removed from it; base qualities were not supplied.

The collaborating institutions used their own protocols to collect whole blood in K2EDTA tubes. Collaborator samples were shipped for TCRbeta analysis as frozen whole blood, isolated PBMCs, or DNA extracted from either sample type. Summary of the overall study and its limitations: The quantity of clinical and demographic metadata differed by source and by participant and was supplied without curation.

The CDR3 goes from the cysteine to the phenylalanine over 16 residues. Kept here is only the CDR3 DNA, which spans 48 bases and is read in frame from base 1. V gives up 1 base and J gives up 4 bases, and the segment between their germline ends measures 11 bases. The germline V gene provides CDR1 LGHNA and CDR2 YNFKEQ. Sequencing used peripheral blood. Here the chain combines TRBV4-2 and TRBJ1-6, with the D gene not clear enough to name. The sequence came from a woman in her seventies with acute or convalescent COVID-19. The CDR3: CASSQGGPGYNSPLHF. The DNA is TGTGCCAGCAGCCAAGGTGGTCCGGGATATAATTCACCCCTCCACTTT.